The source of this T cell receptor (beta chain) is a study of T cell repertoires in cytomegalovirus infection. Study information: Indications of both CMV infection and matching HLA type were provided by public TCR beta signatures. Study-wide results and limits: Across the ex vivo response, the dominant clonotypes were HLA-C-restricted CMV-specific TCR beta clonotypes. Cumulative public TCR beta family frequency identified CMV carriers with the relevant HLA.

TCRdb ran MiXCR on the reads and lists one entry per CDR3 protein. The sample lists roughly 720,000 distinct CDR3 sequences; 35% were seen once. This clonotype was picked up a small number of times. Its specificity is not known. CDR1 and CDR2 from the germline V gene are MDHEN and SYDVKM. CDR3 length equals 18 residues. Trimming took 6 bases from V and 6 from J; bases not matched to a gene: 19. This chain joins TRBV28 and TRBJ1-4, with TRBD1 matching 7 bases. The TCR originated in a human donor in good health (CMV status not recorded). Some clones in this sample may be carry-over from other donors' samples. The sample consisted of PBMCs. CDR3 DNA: TGTGCCAGCAGCCCCTCGGGCAGGGGGTATCCAAAGGATGAAAAACTGTTTTTT. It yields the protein CASSPSGRGYPKDEKLFF.